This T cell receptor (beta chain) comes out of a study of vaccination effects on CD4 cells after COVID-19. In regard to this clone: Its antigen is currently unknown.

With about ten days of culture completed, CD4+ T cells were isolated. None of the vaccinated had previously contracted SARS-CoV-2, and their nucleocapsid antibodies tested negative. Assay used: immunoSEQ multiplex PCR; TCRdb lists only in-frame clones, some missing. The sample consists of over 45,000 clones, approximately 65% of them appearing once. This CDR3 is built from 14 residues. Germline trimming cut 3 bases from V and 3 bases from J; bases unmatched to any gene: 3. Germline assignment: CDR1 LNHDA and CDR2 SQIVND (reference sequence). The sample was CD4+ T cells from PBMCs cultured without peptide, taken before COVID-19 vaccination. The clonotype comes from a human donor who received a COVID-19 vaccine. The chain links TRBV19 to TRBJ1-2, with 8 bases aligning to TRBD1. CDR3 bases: TGTGCCAGTAGTATTAGACAGGGGTACTATGGCTACACCTTC. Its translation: CASSIRQGYYGYTF.